These 7 T cell receptor beta chains were all obtained from the same sample, sequenced in a study of cytomegalovirus exposure and HLA in healthy donors. Researchers ran the PCR with 60 Vbeta and 13 Jbeta primers. Assay used: immunoSEQ multiplex PCR; TCRdb lists only in-frame clones, some missing. The table includes under 200,000 clones, roughly 87% detected once. Sequencing was carried out using PBMCs. The receptors derive from a woman aged 45 to 65 in good health and CMV-seronegative.

The chain employs TRBV6-4 and TRBJ2-5, with 11 bases that match TRBD2. The V segment lost 4 bases and the J segment 5 bases; nucleotides outside the gene matches: 9. CDR1 is MRHNA and CDR2 is SNTAGT in the germline V gene. The CDR3 totals 16 residues. CDR3 protein: CASSVFLLAGVETQYF. CDR3 DNA sequence: TGTGCCAGCAGTGTATTTTTACTAGCGGGGGTGGAGACCCAGTACTTC.

The chain links TRBV7-8 to TRBJ2-5; no reliable D call. Germline loops: CDR1 SGHVS, CDR2 FQNEAQ. The CDR3 is made up of 12 amino acids. V lost 5 bases to trimming and J lost 7 bases, with 11 bases between them. The CDR3 DNA sequence: TGTGCCAGCAGCACGAACACGGGGACCCAGTACTTC. Translating gives CASSTNTGTQYF.

The V call is TRBV25-1, the J call TRBJ2-5; no clear D gene. The germline V and J ends were trimmed by 5 bases and 5 bases, with 6 bases remaining between them. The CDR3 has 11 amino acids. Per germline, CDR1 MGHDK and CDR2 SYGVNS. The CDR3 loop reads CASSFSETQYF. The CDR3 DNA reads as TGTGCCAGCAGTTTTTCGGAGACCCAGTACTTC.

The rearrangement uses TRBV6-5 and TRBJ1-6, with a possible D match to TRBD1 (6 bases). This CDR3 has 15 residues. Deletions cut 8 bases from V and 10 bases from J, with 21 bases between. Looked up from germline, CDR1 is MNHEY and CDR2 is SVGAGI. For the CDR3, the DNA is TGTGCCAGCTCATGGACAGAATCGGGATCGTCACCCCTCCACTTT. Translated, it gives CASSWTESGSSPLHF.

The J gene is TRBJ2-1, the V gene TRBV28; no clear D gene. The V end was cut by 5 bases, the J end by 3 bases, with 11 bases between. This CDR3 contains 14 residues. Germline lookup yields CDR1 MDHEN and CDR2 SYDVKM. CDR3 protein: CASSLYTNYNEQFF. In DNA, the CDR3 is TGTGCCAGCAGTCTGTACACAAACTACAATGAGCAGTTCTTC.

The chain combines TRBV2 with TRBJ2-7, with D possibly TRBD1 on 6 matching bases. In germline, CDR1 is SNHLY, CDR2 FYNNEI. The CDR3 contains 11 residues. Trimming cost V 7 bases and J 6 bases, with 10 bases left between them. The CDR3 loop is CASKQGSEQYF. CDR3 nucleotides: TGTGCCAGCAAGCAGGGGTCCGAGCAGTACTTC. Full variable domain (rest looked up from reference TRBV2 and TRBJ2-7): EPEVTQTPSHQVTQMGQEVILRCVPISNHLYFYWYRQILGQKVEFLVSFYNNEISEKSEIFDDQFSVERPDGSNFTLKIRSTKLEDSAMYFCASKQGSEQYFGPGTRLTVT.

The genes are TRBV7-8 and TRBJ2-7, with 8 bases aligning to TRBD2. Germline values: CDR1 SGHVS, CDR2 FQNEAQ. V was clipped by 0 bases and J by 3 bases; unmatched bases: 4. The CDR3 loop spans 15 amino acids. In nucleotides, the CDR3 is TGTGCCAGCAGCTTAGCGTCCGGGGGGGTCTACGAGCAGTACTTC. Translating gives CASSLASGGVYEQYF.